One and the same sample provided the 14 T cell receptor beta chains below, sequenced in a study of CD8 T cells in ankylosing spondylitis. Study findings and constraints: Seemingly distinctive of ankylosing spondylitis blood was a TCR beta motif formed by eight highly homologous variants.

These receptors' targets are unknown. TCRdb re-called the 5' RACE reads through MiXCR, storing one row per CDR3 protein. The repertoire holds hundreds of thousands of distinct CDR3 sequences, with roughly 13% as singletons. The material sequenced was blood, either unsorted or a sorted T cell fraction (not recorded which). The receptors stem from a male donor with ankylosing spondylitis.

In this sample, this clonotype turned up a few times. The chain couples TRBV20-1 to TRBJ2-4; D may be TRBD1 (6 bases). The CDR3 spans 15 residues. Germline CDR1 is DFQATT and CDR2 is SNEGSKA (reference sequence). Trimming took 3 bases from V and 3 from J, leaving 15 bases between them. DNA of the CDR3: TGCAGTGCTAGTCTCCGAGGGGGTATCAAAAACATTCAGTACTTC. Its protein product is CSASLRGGIKNIQYF.

A few counts support this clonotype. The chain links TRBV5-5 to TRBJ1-2, with TRBD1 as a possible D gene (6 bases). The germline V gene encodes CDR1 SGHKS and CDR2 YYEKEE (reference sequence). The V end was cut by 0 bases, the J end by 0 bases, with 18 bases between. The CDR3 extends over 18 amino acids. The CDR3: CASSLAVGGLGANYGYTF. CDR3 DNA sequence: TGTGCCAGCAGCTTGGCCGTAGGGGGGCTCGGGGCTAACTATGGCTACACCTTC.

This clonotype was seen ten or more times. The chain combines TRBV5-1 with TRBJ1-1; 8 bases align to TRBD1. The V and J ends lost 3 bases and 3 bases, in that order; junction bases with no gene match: 4. The germline V gene encodes CDR1 SGHRS and CDR2 YFSETQ. This CDR3 contains 14 residues. The DNA of the CDR3 is TGCGCCAGCAGCTCAAAACAGGGGGACACTGAAGCTTTCTTT. This translates into CASSSKQGDTEAFF.

This rearrangement joins TRBV29-1 to TRBJ2-2; 8 positions match TRBD1. The germline V gene encodes CDR1 SQVTM and CDR2 ANQGSEA. V shed 8 bases and J 3 bases; nucleotides not matched to a gene: 5. CDR3 size: 13 residues. The CDR3 DNA reads TGCAGCATTGGACAGGGTGACACCGGGGAGCTGTTTTTT. Translated: CSIGQGDTGELFF.

With regard to this clonotype: Germline and junction disagree at one end, which may indicate a read error. The chain employs TRBV20-1 and TRBJ1-5, with D possibly being TRBD1 (5 bases). Germline assignment: CDR1 DFQATT and CDR2 SNEGSKA (reference sequence). The CDR3 runs to 16 residues. The CDR3, as DNA: TGCAGTGCTAGCCCCGCTGCAGGGCGGCAGAATCAGTCCCAGCATTTT. It yields the protein CSASPAAGRQNQSQHF.

The CDR3 protein is CASSLDLRTGGTDTQYF. CDR3 nucleotides: TGTGCCAGCAGCCTTGACCTTCGGACAGGGGGCACAGATACGCAGTATTTT. V and J are TRBV5-6 and TRBJ2-3; the match to TRBD1 covers 9 bases. Trimming removed 4 bases from V and 1 base from J; junction bases left unmatched: 10. The CDR3 totals 17 residues. The germline V gene has CDR1 SGHDT and CDR2 YYEEEE.

This clonotype was found once. The V and J genes are TRBV5-1 and TRBJ1-1; no firm D call. The CDR3 has 14 residues. In germline, CDR1 is SGHRS, CDR2 YFSETQ. V was trimmed by 0 bases and J by 5 bases, leaving 11 bases between them. CDR3 in amino acids: CASSLDSRLTEAFF. For the CDR3, the DNA is TGCGCCAGCAGCTTGGACAGTAGGCTTACTGAAGCTTTCTTT.

Turning to this clonotype: At one end the junction does not follow the germline gene, possibly because of a read error. The gene calls are TRBV27 and TRBJ1-2, with no clear D. This CDR3 has 11 residues. CDR1 and CDR2 from the germline V gene are MNHEY and SMNVEV (reference sequence). The CDR3 protein is CATSEGRGYTF. In DNA, the CDR3 is TGTGCCACCAGTGAAGGCCGTGGCTACACCTTC.

In this sample, this clonotype turned up a few times. The rearrangement uses TRBV4-2 and TRBJ2-3; 8 positions match TRBD1. The J segment lost 2 bases and the V segment lost 5 bases, leaving 21 bases of the junction unmatched. The CDR3 is 20 amino acids. CDR1 LGHNA and CDR2 YNFKEQ come from the germline V gene. In nucleotides, the CDR3 is TGTGCCAGCAGCACCCTGTTCGGGACAGGCGGATCCTTATCCACAGATACGCAGTATTTT. Its translation is CASSTLFGTGGSLSTDTQYF.

The chain is built from TRBV19 and TRBJ1-4; D not certain. V was cut by 3 bases and J by 7 bases, with 6 bases left in between. This CDR3 comprises 12 residues. Germline-derived CDR1 and CDR2 are LNHDA and SQIVND (reference sequence). In DNA form, the CDR3 reads TGTGCCAGTAGTATGCGGGGTGAAAAACTGTTTTTT. Protein: CASSMRGEKLFF.

The chain uses TRBV18 and TRBJ2-7; TRBD1 aligns across 10 bases. CDR1 is KGHSH and CDR2 is LQKENI in the germline V gene. J gave up 6 bases and V 2 bases, and 1 base lay outside the gene matches. The CDR3 consists of 13 residues. The CDR3 spells CASSPRTGGEQYF. The CDR3 bases are TGTGCCAGCTCACCAAGGACAGGGGGCGAGCAGTACTTC.

The V gene is TRBV20-1, the J gene TRBJ2-2; TRBD2 matches at 7 bases. This CDR3 comprises 15 residues. Losses at the gene ends were 0 bases for V and 4 bases for J; bases not matched to a gene: 5. CDR1 is DFQATT and CDR2 is SNEGSKA in the germline V gene (reference sequence). The CDR3 DNA is TGCAGTGCTAGAGAACCGGGGGGACTCACCGGGGAGCTGTTTTTT. This gives the protein CSAREPGGLTGELFF.

The chain recombines TRBV18 with TRBJ2-1, with D unresolved. V gave up 4 bases and J gave up 8 bases, with 15 bases separating them. CDR1 and CDR2 from the germline V gene are KGHSH and LQKENI. There are 14 residues in the CDR3. CDR3 region: CASSQSESGHEQFF. CDR3 nucleotide sequence: TGTGCCAGCTCACAATCAGAAAGTGGCCATGAGCAGTTCTTC.

The chain joins TRBV25-1 to TRBJ2-7; the D call may be TRBD1 or TRBD2 (5 bases each). Per germline, CDR1 MGHDK and CDR2 SYGVNS. V was clipped by 10 bases and J by 5 bases, with 12 bases between them. The CDR3 consists of 11 residues. For the CDR3, the DNA is TGTGCCACGCGAGAGGGGCACGAGCAGTACTTC. This sequence encodes CATREGHEQYF.